The 21 T cell receptor beta chains reported below all come from one sample, sequenced in a study of blood T cell repertoires in COVID-19. The assay was immunoSEQ multiplex PCR, and TCRdb's table has in-frame clones only and misses some. The sample lists some 96,000 clones, just under 80% seen once, with around 30% in the top ten. Sequences were obtained from peripheral blood. The receptors were gathered from a man aged 70 or older with active or convalescent COVID-19.

This chain joins TRBV12-3 or TRBV12-4 and TRBJ1-1, with D unclear. V was trimmed by 3 bases and J by 1 base, leaving 3 bases between them. The CDR3 runs 12 residues. CDR3 in DNA: TGTGCCAGCAGTTTCTGGAACACTGAAGCTTTCTTT. It specifies CASSFWNTEAFF.

This clone was observed a few times. The chain recombines TRBV5-8 with TRBJ1-1; unclear D gene. Germline V lookup: CDR1 SGHTS, CDR2 YDEGEE. The V gene lost 2 bases and the J gene lost 1 base, with 12 bases spanning the gap. This CDR3 has 15 amino acids. CDR3 DNA: TGTGCCAGCAGCTTACGAGATGGCGGGAACACTGAAGCTTTCTTT. Protein sequence: CASSLRDGGNTEAFF.

The V gene is TRBV7-7, the J gene TRBJ2-6; 10 bases fit TRBD1. V lost 6 bases, J lost 1 base, and 15 bases stayed unmatched. CDR3 length: 20 residues. Germline lookup yields CDR1 SSHAT and CDR2 FNYEAQ (reference sequence). The CDR3 sequence is CASRIPSDRGPRSGANVLTF. The CDR3 region has the DNA TGTGCCAGCAGGATACCCTCCGACAGGGGGCCTCGATCTGGGGCCAACGTCCTGACTTTC.

V usage is TRBV5-1 and J usage is TRBJ1-2; no reliable D call. Trimming cost V 0 bases and J 5 bases, with 14 bases left between them. Germline V gene sequence: CDR1 SGHRS, CDR2 YFSETQ. The CDR3 is made up of 15 amino acids. CDR3 loop: CASSLGGATGYGYTF. The CDR3 coding sequence is TGCGCCAGCAGCTTGGGAGGCGCTACGGGATATGGCTACACCTTC.

This clone appeared a single time. DNA of the CDR3: TGTGCCAGCAGTGAAGCGGCTTTTAAGAGGAACACCATATATTTT. It is translated as CASSEAAFKRNTIYF. The rearrangement links TRBV6-1 to TRBJ1-3; D is ambiguous. Germline-derived CDR1 and CDR2 are MNHNS and SASEGT. The CDR3 extends over 15 amino acids. Trimming pared 0 bases from V and 7 bases from J, leaving 13 bases between.

The chain couples TRBV5-4 to TRBJ2-1; 7 bases line up with TRBD1. In germline, CDR1 is SGHNT, CDR2 YYREEE (reference sequence). V was clipped by 7 bases and J by 0 bases; unmatched bases: 7. The CDR3 is made up of 15 amino acids. The CDR3 is CASGPGDSSYNEQFF. The CDR3 region has the DNA TGTGCCAGCGGCCCCGGGGACAGCTCCTACAATGAGCAGTTCTTC.

This clone was picked up one time. The chain is built from TRBV30 and TRBJ2-2; TRBD1 matches 7 bases. The V and J ends lost 7 bases and 5 bases, in that order; junction bases with no gene match: 10. In germline, CDR1 is GTSNPN, CDR2 SVGIG (reference sequence). The CDR3 is made up of 14 amino acids. CDR3 coding DNA: TGTGCCTCCAACCCGGGCAGGGGGACCGGGGAGCTGTTTTTT. It encodes CASNPGRGTGELFF.

The V and J genes are TRBV11-1 and TRBJ2-7; 7 bases map to TRBD1. Trimming at V came to 3 bases and at J to 0 bases, leaving 2 bases not matched to a gene. Germline V gene data show CDR1 as SGHAT and CDR2 as FQDESV (reference sequence). This CDR3 region has 14 residues. Here the CDR3 DNA reads TGTGCCAGCAGCTTTACAGGGGTCTCCTACGAGCAGTACTTC. This encodes CASSFTGVSYEQYF.

The rearrangement uses TRBV5-4 and TRBJ1-1; 7 nucleotides match TRBD1. The CDR3 totals 15 residues. Germline CDR1 reads SGHNT; CDR2 reads YYREEE (reference sequence). The trim removed 3 bases at V and 0 bases at J, leaving 5 bases unmatched. The CDR3 spells CASSWPGQLNTEAFF. CDR3 DNA: TGTGCCAGCAGCTGGCCGGGACAGCTGAACACTGAAGCTTTCTTT.

V and J are TRBV7-3 and TRBJ1-1, with unresolved D. Germline CDR1 SGHTA, CDR2 FQGTGA. This CDR3 contains 13 residues. Trimming took off 5 bases at V and 1 base at J, with 8 bases between the two ends. CDR3 sequence (DNA): TGTGCCAGCAGCGTCTCAGGGAACACTGAAGCTTTCTTT. This gives the protein CASSVSGNTEAFF.

This clone was found a few times. In DNA, the CDR3 is TGTGCCAGCAGTTTGAGGCCGAACACTGAAGCTTTCTTT. Protein sequence: CASSLRPNTEAFF. The rearrangement links TRBV27 to TRBJ1-1; D is undetermined. The CDR3 spans 13 residues. The germline CDR1 and CDR2 sequences are MNHEY and SMNVEV (reference sequence). The ends were cut back, 3 bases at V and 1 base at J, with 6 bases in the middle.

In this sample, this clone turned up once. The V gene is TRBV7-6, the J gene TRBJ1-6, with a possible D match to TRBD1 (5 bases). Germline CDR1 is SGHVS and CDR2 is FNYEAQ. CDR3 length: 14 amino acids. The ends were cut back, 4 bases at V and 9 bases at J, with 13 bases in the middle. The CDR3 nucleotides are TGTGCCAGCAGCTCCACGGGGGTGTCTTCACCCCTCCACTTT. The encoded protein is CASSSTGVSSPLHF.

The gene calls are TRBV3-1 (or the pseudogene TRBV3-2) and TRBJ2-1; D possibly corresponds to TRBD2 (6 bases). CDR1 is LGHDT and CDR2 is YNNKEL in the germline V gene (reference sequence). The CDR3 is made up of 18 amino acids. Deletions cut 0 bases from V and 0 bases from J, with 15 bases between. CDR3 residues: CASSQDRRDPSSYNEQFF. The CDR3 DNA reads as TGTGCCAGCAGCCAAGATCGGAGGGACCCTAGCTCCTACAATGAGCAGTTCTTC.

The genes are TRBV4-1 and TRBJ1-6; 9 bases are a match to TRBD1. With 0 bases clipped from V and 9 bases from J, the junction kept 6 bases outside the gene matches. CDR3 length: 16 residues. Germline assignment: CDR1 MGHRA and CDR2 YSYEKL. The CDR3 DNA reads TGCGCCAGCAGCCAAGAAAAGGACAGGGGTGGTTCACCCCTCCACTTT. Encoded protein: CASSQEKDRGGSPLHF.

The chain uses TRBV3-1 (or the pseudogene TRBV3-2) and TRBJ1-1, with D maybe TRBD1 (5 bases). CDR1 is LGHDT and CDR2 is YNNKEL in the germline V gene (reference sequence). This CDR3 has 14 amino acids. V was cut by 2 bases and J by 3 bases, with 10 bases left in between. CDR3 sequence reads: CASSQLGRDTEAFF. CDR3 in DNA: TGTGCCAGCAGCCAACTGGGGCGAGACACTGAAGCTTTCTTT.

The J gene is TRBJ1-4, the V gene TRBV6-2 or TRBV6-3; D gene uncertain. The length of the CDR3 is 14 residues. Germline CDR1 is MNHEY and CDR2 is SVGEGT. V was pared by 2 bases and J by 4 bases, with 8 bases between. The CDR3 spells CASSYRTFNEKLFF. The CDR3 bases are TGTGCCAGCAGTTACAGGACTTTTAATGAAAAACTGTTTTTT.

The chain combines TRBV24-1 with TRBJ1-2; 7 bases map to TRBD1. Unmatched junction bases numbered 8, after V lost 7 bases and J lost 7 bases. The CDR3 contains 13 residues. In germline, CDR1 is KGHDR, CDR2 SFDVKD. CDR3 amino acids: CATSEGAPGGYTF. The CDR3 DNA follows: TGTGCCACCAGCGAGGGGGCGCCGGGTGGCTACACCTTC.

The J gene is TRBJ2-7, the V gene TRBV2; tentative D call: TRBD2 (6 bases). This CDR3 is built from 17 residues. Looked up from germline, CDR1 is SNHLY and CDR2 is FYNNEI. Trimming stripped 1 base from V and 0 bases from J, with 16 bases between. As DNA, the CDR3 is TGTGCCAGCAGTGAAGAAGGGAGGCGACTTAGCTCCTACGAGCAGTACTTC. This codes for CASSEEGRRLSSYEQYF. Complete variable domain (other parts from reference TRBV2 and TRBJ2-7): EPEVTQTPSHQVTQMGQEVILRCVPISNHLYFYWYRQILGQKVEFLVSFYNNEISEKSEIFDDQFSVERPDGSNFTLKIRSTKLEDSAMYFCASSEEGRRLSSYEQYFGPGTRLTVT.

The chain has TRBV5-1 and TRBJ1-1; 8 bases fit TRBD1. In germline, CDR1 is SGHRS, CDR2 YFSETQ. The CDR3 spans 16 residues. Germline trimming cut 1 base from V and 4 bases from J; bases unmatched to any gene: 9. CDR3 bases: TGCGCCAGCAGCTTGATAGCAGGGGGCACAGTCACTGAAGCTTTCTTT. This sequence encodes CASSLIAGGTVTEAFF.

The rearrangement uses TRBV6-2 or TRBV6-3 and TRBJ2-7, with a weak D call TRBD2 (5 bases). This CDR3 is built from 14 residues. Germline CDR1 MNHEY, CDR2 SVGEGT. The germline V and J ends were trimmed by 6 bases and 0 bases, with 12 bases remaining between them. The CDR3 nucleotides are TGTGCCAGCAGCCCCGATAGCGACTCCTACGAGCAGTACTTC. It codes for CASSPDSDSYEQYF.

This clone was counted a single time. At one end, the junction sequence differs from germline, possibly due to a read error. V and J are TRBV9 and TRBJ2-1; no reliable D call. Germline CDR1 SGDLS, CDR2 YYNGEE. The CDR3 has 15 amino acids. CDR3 bases: TGTACCAGCAGCCTAGGAAGACTTACCTACAATGAGCAGTTCTTC. Its translation: CTSSLGRLTYNEQFF.